This T cell receptor beta chain was sequenced for a study of blood T cell repertoires in COVID-19. This table comes from immunoSEQ multiplex PCR, and its TCRdb copy is limited to in-frame clones, with some not included. The sample contains 150,000 or so clones, 82% of which appear only once. Germline values: CDR1 SGHAT, CDR2 FQDESV (reference sequence). With 5 bases removed from V and 4 bases from J, the gap between germline ends came to 11 bases. The CDR3 contains 13 residues. The receptor was isolated from a man aged 45-65 years who had recovered from COVID-19. Sequenced material: PBMCs or T cells enriched from blood (not recorded which). V is TRBV11-1 and J is TRBJ2-5; weak D call: TRBD1 (6 bases). The DNA of the CDR3 is TGTGCCAGCAGCCCAGGACAGAGAGAGACCCAGTACTTC. It codes for CASSPGQRETQYF.